Following are 3 T cell receptor beta chains from one sample sequenced in a study of T cell repertoires in cytomegalovirus infection. Antigens of these TCRs are unknown. One entry per CDR3 protein, called by TCRdb with MiXCR from the reads. The sample contains 570,000 or so distinct CDR3 sequences, around 40% of which appear only once. The starting material was cultured PBMCs, obtained from culture after CMV antigen stimulation. The receptor source for this set is a human donor in good health (CMV status not recorded). Some clones in this sample may be carry-over from other donors' samples.

J is TRBJ1-6 and V is TRBV7-9; D is uncertain. Germline CDR1 SEHNR, CDR2 FQNEAQ (reference sequence). There are 15 residues in the CDR3. Trimming shortened V by 5 bases and J by 10 bases, and 18 bases separated the two germline ends. The CDR3 protein is CASSPWASGESPLHF. The DNA of the CDR3 is TGTGCCAGCAGCCCATGGGCCAGCGGGGAGTCACCCCTCCACTTT.

The genes are TRBV6-1 and TRBJ2-1; D unresolved. The germline CDR1 and CDR2 sequences are MNHNS and SASEGT. This CDR3 region has 14 residues. With 2 bases removed from V and 8 bases from J, the gap between germline ends came to 13 bases. CDR3 loop: CASSERTMRDEQFF. The CDR3 region has the DNA TGTGCCAGCAGTGAACGGACGATGCGCGATGAGCAGTTCTTC.

The table lists this clonotype with a few counts. The chain is built from TRBV11-3 and TRBJ2-7; the match to TRBD1 covers 7 bases. This CDR3 spans 14 amino acids. CDR1 and CDR2 from the germline V gene are SGHNT and YENEEA. V dropped 5 bases and J dropped 3; count of bases not matched to a gene: 7. The CDR3 DNA is TGTGCCAGCAGCCCATCCTGGGACAGCTACGAGCAGTACTTC. Protein sequence: CASSPSWDSYEQYF. The full variable domain, in which reference TRBV11-3 and TRBJ2-7 provide the parts outside the CDR3, is EAGVVQSPRYKIIEKKQPVAFWCNPISGHNTLYWYLQNLGQGPELLIRYENEEAVDDSQLPKDRFSAERLKGVDSTLKIQPAELGDSAVYLCASSPSWDSYEQYFGPGTRLTVT.